This paragraph covers one TCR beta chain sequence. The target antigen is unknown. These data come from a study of radiotherapy plus CTLA-4 blockade in lung cancer. Whole-study results and caveats: Researchers report tumor-derived TCR clones expanding in blood after radiotherapy plus ipilimumab. Reported findings show early blood T cell clone dynamics, with interferon-beta, best predicted response.

Generated by immunoSEQ multiplex PCR, the TCRdb table keeps only in-frame clones and is missing some. This table holds about 23,000 clones, 71% found once. The CDR3 has 13 amino acids. V was clipped by 4 bases and J by 5 bases, with 9 bases between them. CDR1 is SGHNT, CDR2 YENEEA, per germline. The chain is built from TRBV11-3 and TRBJ2-1; D ambiguous. The sample consisted of peripheral blood, taken from a patient treated with radiotherapy plus ipilimumab. The TCR comes from a human donor with non-small cell lung cancer whose response to radiotherapy plus ipilimumab could not be evaluated. This CDR3 reads CASSSDIHNEQFF. The CDR3 region has the DNA TGTGCCAGCAGCTCCGACATCCACAATGAGCAGTTCTTC.